This T cell receptor (beta chain) is from a study of T cells after yellow fever vaccination. Study-wide points: Detected again after the booster were most primary-vaccination clones, at 96% CD4 and 80% to 90% CD8.

TCRdb re-called the 5' RACE reads with MiXCR, one entry per CDR3 protein. The sample shows just under 600,000 distinct CDR3 sequences, roughly 14% of them seen only once. As concerns this clonotype: Its antigen remains unidentified.

Sample: PBMCs, taken on the day of the yellow fever booster vaccination. This receptor was identified in a man aged 25 to 45 who received the YFV17D yellow fever vaccine.

CDR3 region: CSARDRVGGEQFF. The CDR3, as DNA: TGCAGTGCTAGAGACCGAGTAGGAGGTGAGCAGTTCTTC. The chain employs TRBV20-1 and TRBJ2-1; D possibly corresponds to TRBD2 (5 bases). The CDR3 is made up of 13 amino acids. The germline V gene has CDR1 DFQATT and CDR2 SNEGSKA (reference sequence). V lost 0 bases and J 9 bases, leaving 12 bases between the germline ends.